The clone carrying this TCR beta chain was recorded at least ten times. Then a second PCR, running roughly 7 to 11 cycles, was carried out with a sample-barcoded 5' primer and a J-beta primer mix. TCRdb re-called the 5' RACE reads with MiXCR, one entry per CDR3 protein. The table shows approximately 790,000 distinct CDR3 sequences, with 62% occurring only once. This sample is part of a study of blood T cells in healthy people across ages. This TCR was recovered from a man aged 30 to 45 in good health. The sequenced material came from blood.

The CDR3 reads CADKQGSSDIQYF. The CDR3 DNA reads as TGTGCCGACAAACAGGGGAGTTCGGACATTCAGTACTTC. The chain carries TRBV2 and TRBJ2-4, with 7 bases identical to TRBD1. With 11 bases clipped from V and 8 bases from J, the junction kept 12 bases outside the gene matches. The CDR3 is 13 residues long. Germline V gene sequence: CDR1 SNHLY, CDR2 FYNNEI. The full variable domain, rest sourced from reference TRBV2 and TRBJ2-4, is EPEVTQTPSHQVTQMGQEVILRCVPISNHLYFYWYRQILGQKVEFLVSFYNNEISEKSEIFDDQFSVERPDGSNFTLKIRSTKLEDSAMYFCADKQGSSDIQYFGAGTRLSVL.